This T cell receptor beta chain was sequenced during a study of early T cells in non-severe SARS-CoV-2 infection. Overall study: Sequencing targeted bulk RNA from unsorted whole blood, leaving chains unpaired. Broader study findings: Missing private and CD4 specificities, VDJdb matching favored anti-spike CD8 responses.

V lost 0 bases and J 5 bases, leaving 3 bases between the germline ends. Germline assignment: CDR1 SQVTM and CDR2 ANQGSEA. There are 11 residues in the CDR3. This clonotype appeared many times. The antigen remains unidentified. The TCR library protocol attached unique molecular identifiers to the individual cDNA molecules. Using its own MiXCR run on the 5' RACE reads, TCRdb lists one record per CDR3 protein. The profile covers about 67,000 distinct CDR3 sequences, with around a tenth appearing a single time and 3.5% to 4.5% taken by the ten largest. This rearrangement joins TRBV29-1 to TRBJ2-3, with D unclear. This clonotype was sampled from an adult who was a healthcare worker with PCR-confirmed SARS-CoV-2 infection or an uninfected control (not recorded which). The sequenced material came from whole blood. This chain's CDR3 is CSVEDLDTQYF. The CDR3 bases are TGCAGCGTTGAAGATTTAGATACGCAGTATTTT.